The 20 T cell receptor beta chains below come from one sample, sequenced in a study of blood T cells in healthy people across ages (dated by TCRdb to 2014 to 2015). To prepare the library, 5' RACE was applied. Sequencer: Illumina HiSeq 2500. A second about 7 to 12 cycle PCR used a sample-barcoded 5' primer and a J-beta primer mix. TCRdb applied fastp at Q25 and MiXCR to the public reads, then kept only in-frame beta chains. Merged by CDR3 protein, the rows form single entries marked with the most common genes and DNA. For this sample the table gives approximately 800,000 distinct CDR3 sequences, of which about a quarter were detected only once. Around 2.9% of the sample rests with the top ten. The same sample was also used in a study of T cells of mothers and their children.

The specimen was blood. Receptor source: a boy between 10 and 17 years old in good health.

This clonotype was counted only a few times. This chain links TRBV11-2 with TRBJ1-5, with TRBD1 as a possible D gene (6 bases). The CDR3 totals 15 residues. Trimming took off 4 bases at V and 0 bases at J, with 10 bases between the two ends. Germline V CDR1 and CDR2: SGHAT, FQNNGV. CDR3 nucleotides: TGTGCCAGCAGCTCGGACAGCTATAGCAATCAGCCCCAGCATTTT. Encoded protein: CASSSDSYSNQPQHF.

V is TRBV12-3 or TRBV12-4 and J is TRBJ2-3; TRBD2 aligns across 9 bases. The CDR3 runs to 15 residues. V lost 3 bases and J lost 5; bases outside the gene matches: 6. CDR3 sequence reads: CASSLGGGARDTQYF. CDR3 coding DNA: TGTGCCAGCAGTTTGGGCGGGGGGGCCCGAGATACGCAGTATTTT.

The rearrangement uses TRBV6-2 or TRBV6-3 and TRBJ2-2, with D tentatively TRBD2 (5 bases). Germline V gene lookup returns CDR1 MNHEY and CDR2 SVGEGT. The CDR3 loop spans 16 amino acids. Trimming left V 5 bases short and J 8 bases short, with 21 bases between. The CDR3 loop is CASSRIPDSTAGELFF. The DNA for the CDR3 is TGTGCCAGCAGTCGTATTCCGGACTCTACGGCGGGGGAGCTGTTTTTT.

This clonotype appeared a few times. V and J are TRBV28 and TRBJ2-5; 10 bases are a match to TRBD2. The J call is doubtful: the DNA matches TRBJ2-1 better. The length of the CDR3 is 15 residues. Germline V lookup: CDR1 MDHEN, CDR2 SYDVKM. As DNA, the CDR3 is TGTGCCAGCACCACGAGCGGGGGGGCCTTCAATGAGCAGTTCTTC. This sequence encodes CASTTSGGAFNEQFF.

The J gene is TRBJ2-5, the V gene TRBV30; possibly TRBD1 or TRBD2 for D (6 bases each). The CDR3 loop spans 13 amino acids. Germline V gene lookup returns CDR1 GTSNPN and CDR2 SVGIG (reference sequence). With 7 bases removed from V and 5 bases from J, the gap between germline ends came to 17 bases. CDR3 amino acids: CAFDRGPGETQYF. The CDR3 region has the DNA TGTGCCTTCGATCGGGGGCCCGGGGAGACCCAGTACTTC.

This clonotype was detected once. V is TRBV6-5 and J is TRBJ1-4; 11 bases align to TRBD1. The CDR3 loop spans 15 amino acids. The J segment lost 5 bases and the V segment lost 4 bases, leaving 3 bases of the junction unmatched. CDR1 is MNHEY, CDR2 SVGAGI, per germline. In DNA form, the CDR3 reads TGTGCCAGCAGTTGGGACAGGGGGGAAAATGAAAAACTGTTTTTT. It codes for CASSWDRGENEKLFF.

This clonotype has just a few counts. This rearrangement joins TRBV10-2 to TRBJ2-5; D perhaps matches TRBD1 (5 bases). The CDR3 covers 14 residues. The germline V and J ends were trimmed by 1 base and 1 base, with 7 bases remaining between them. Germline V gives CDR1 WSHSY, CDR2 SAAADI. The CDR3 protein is CASSEYRRQETQYF. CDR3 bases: TGCGCCAGCAGTGAGTACAGGCGCCAAGAGACCCAGTACTTC.

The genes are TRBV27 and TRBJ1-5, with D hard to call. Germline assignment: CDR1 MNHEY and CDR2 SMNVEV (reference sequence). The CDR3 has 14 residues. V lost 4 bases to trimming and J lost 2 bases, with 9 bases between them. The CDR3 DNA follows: TGTGCCAGCAGTTCCGGACTCGGCAATCAGCCCCAGCATTTT. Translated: CASSSGLGNQPQHF.

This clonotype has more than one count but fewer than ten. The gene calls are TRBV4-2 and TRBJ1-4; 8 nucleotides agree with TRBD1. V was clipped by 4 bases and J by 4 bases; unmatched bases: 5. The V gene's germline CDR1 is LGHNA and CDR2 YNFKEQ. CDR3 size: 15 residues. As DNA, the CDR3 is TGTGCCAGCAGCCGAGACAGGGGTCTTAATGAAAAACTGTTTTTT. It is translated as CASSRDRGLNEKLFF.

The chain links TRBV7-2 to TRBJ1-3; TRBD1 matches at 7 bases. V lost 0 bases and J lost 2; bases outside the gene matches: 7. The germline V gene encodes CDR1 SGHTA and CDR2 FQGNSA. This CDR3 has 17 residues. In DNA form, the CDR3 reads TGTGCCAGCAGCTTAGCGCCTAGGACAGGCACTGGAAACACCATATATTTT. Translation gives CASSLAPRTGTGNTIYF.

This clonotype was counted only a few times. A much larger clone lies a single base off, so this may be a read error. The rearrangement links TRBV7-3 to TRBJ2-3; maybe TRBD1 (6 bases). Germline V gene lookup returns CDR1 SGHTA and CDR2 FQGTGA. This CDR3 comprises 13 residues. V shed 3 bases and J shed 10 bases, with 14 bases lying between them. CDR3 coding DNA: TGTGCCAGCAGCTTCGGACAGATGGATGCGCAGTATTTT. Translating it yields CASSFGQMDAQYF.

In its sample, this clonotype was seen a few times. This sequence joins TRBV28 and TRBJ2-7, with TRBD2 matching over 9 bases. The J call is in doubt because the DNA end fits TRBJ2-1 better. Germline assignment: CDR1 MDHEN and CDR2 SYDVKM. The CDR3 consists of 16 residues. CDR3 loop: CASYQDGGGVDNEQFF. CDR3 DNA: TGTGCCAGTTATCAAGACGGCGGGGGGGTCGACAATGAGCAGTTCTTC.

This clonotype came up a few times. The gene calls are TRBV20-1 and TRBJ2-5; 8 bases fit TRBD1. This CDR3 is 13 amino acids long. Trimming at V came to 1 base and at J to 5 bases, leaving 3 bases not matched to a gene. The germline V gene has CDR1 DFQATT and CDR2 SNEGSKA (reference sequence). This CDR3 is CSARAGGTETQYF. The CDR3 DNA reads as TGCAGTGCTAGAGCAGGGGGCACGGAGACCCAGTACTTC.

This CDR3 reads CATSDPNRANEKLFF. The DNA of the CDR3 is TGTGCCACCAGTGACCCTAATCGCGCTAATGAAAAACTGTTTTTT. V gene TRBV24-1 combines with J gene TRBJ1-4; D is undetermined. V lost 4 bases, J lost 3 bases, and 11 bases lay in between. CDR1 is KGHDR, CDR2 SFDVKD, per germline. This CDR3 is built from 15 residues.

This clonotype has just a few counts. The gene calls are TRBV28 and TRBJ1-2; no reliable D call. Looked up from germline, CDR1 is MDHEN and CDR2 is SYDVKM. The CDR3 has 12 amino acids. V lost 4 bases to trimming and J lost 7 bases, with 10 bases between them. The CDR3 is CASSSFSRGYTF. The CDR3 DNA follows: TGTGCCAGCAGTTCCTTTAGTCGTGGCTACACCTTC.

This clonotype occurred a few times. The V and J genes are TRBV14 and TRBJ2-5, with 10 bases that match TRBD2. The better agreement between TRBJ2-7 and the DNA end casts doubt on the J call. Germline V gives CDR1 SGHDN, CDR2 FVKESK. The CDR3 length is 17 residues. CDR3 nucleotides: TGTGCCAGCAGCCGAGAAACTTCTGGACTAGCGGCCCCCGAGCAGTACTTC. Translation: CASSRETSGLAAPEQYF.

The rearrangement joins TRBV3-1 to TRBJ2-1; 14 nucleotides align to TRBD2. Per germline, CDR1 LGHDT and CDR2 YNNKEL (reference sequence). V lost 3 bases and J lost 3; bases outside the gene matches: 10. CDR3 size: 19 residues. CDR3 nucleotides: TGTGCCAGCAGCCATTCGACTAGCGGGGGGGCCTATAACTACAATGAGCAGTTCTTC. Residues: CASSHSTSGGAYNYNEQFF.

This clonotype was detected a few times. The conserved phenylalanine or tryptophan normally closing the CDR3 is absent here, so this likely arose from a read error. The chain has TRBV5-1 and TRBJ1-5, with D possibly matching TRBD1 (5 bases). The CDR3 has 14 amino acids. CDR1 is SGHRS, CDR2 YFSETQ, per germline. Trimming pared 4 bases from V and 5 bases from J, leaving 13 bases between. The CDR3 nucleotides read TGCGCCAGCAGCCCCACGTCGGGGGATCAGCCCCAGCATCTT. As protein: CASSPTSGDQPQHL.

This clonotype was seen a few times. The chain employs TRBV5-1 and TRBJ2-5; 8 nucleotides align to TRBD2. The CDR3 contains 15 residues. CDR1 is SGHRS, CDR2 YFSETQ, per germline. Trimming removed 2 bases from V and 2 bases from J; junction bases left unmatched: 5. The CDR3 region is CASSFRGGLQETQYF. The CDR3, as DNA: TGCGCCAGCAGCTTCCGGGGGGGACTTCAAGAGACCCAGTACTTC.

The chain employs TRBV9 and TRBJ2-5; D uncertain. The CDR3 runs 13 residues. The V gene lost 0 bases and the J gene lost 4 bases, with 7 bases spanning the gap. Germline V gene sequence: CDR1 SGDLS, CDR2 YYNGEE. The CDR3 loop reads CASSVAELETQYF. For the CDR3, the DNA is TGTGCCAGCAGCGTAGCCGAGTTAGAGACCCAGTACTTC.